The 10 T cell receptor beta chains listed next were all sequenced from one sample in a study of blood T cell repertoires in COVID-19. Here immunoSEQ multiplex PCR was the method, and the copy in TCRdb shows in-frame clones only, minus some. Of over 110,000 clones in the sample, more than 60% were seen once. The sample was peripheral blood. These TCRs come from an elderly man with acute or convalescent COVID-19.

This chain connects TRBV5-1 to TRBJ2-1; the D gene is possibly TRBD1 (6 bases). Trimming stripped 1 base from V and 2 bases from J, with 10 bases between. Germline lookup yields CDR1 SGHRS and CDR2 YFSETQ. The CDR3 sequence is 15 residues long. The CDR3 loop reads CASSLTGQPYNEQFF. In DNA form, the CDR3 reads TGCGCCAGCAGCTTGACAGGGCAGCCCTACAATGAGCAGTTCTTC.

This clone was seen only a few times. V gene TRBV7-2 combines with J gene TRBJ2-3; 8 bases fit TRBD1. The V gene end was trimmed by 3 bases and the J gene end by 2 bases; junction bases not matched to a gene: 1. From germline, CDR1 is SGHTA and CDR2 FQGNSA. This CDR3 has 14 residues. CDR3 protein: CASSLGQVTDTQYF. CDR3 DNA sequence: TGTGCCAGCAGCTTGGGACAGGTCACAGATACGCAGTATTTT.

The V and J genes are TRBV7-3 and TRBJ2-3, with TRBD2 matching 10 bases. The germline gives CDR1 SGHTA, CDR2 FQGTGA. Unmatched junction bases numbered 5, after V lost 0 bases and J lost 2 bases. This CDR3 region has 17 residues. This CDR3 reads CASSLTRSGGATDTQYF. CDR3 nucleotides: TGTGCCAGCAGCTTAACGAGGAGCGGGGGGGCCACAGATACGCAGTATTTT.

CDR3 nucleotides: TGTGCCAGCAGTGTTGGCAGGAAGGACTATGGCTACACCTTC. Its translation: CASSVGRKDYGYTF. This chain links TRBV2 with TRBJ1-2; D ambiguous. Germline assignment: CDR1 SNHLY and CDR2 FYNNEI. The CDR3 runs to 14 residues. Trimming stripped 4 bases from V and 3 bases from J, with 12 bases between.

The J gene is TRBJ2-3, the V gene TRBV4-3; 7 bases agree with TRBD2. The germline V gene has CDR1 LGHNA and CDR2 YSLEER. V lost 1 base, J lost 3 bases, and 7 bases stayed unmatched. CDR3 length: 16 residues. The chain's CDR3 is CASSQVIASGTDTQYF. DNA of the CDR3: TGCGCCAGCAGCCAAGTAATAGCTAGCGGAACAGATACGCAGTATTTT.

The rearrangement uses TRBV5-6 and TRBJ1-4; 9 positions agree with TRBD1. Germline trimming cut 5 bases from V and 12 bases from J; bases unmatched to any gene: 14. Germline V lookup: CDR1 SGHDT, CDR2 YYEEEE. The CDR3 runs to 15 residues. The CDR3 DNA reads as TGTGCCAGCAGTTACCGGGACAGGGTGGGCGTCGAACTGTTTTTT. Encoded protein: CASSYRDRVGVELFF.

J is TRBJ1-1 and V is TRBV4-2; 8 bases agree with TRBD1. V lost 6 bases and J lost 4; bases outside the gene matches: 4. The CDR3 totals 13 residues. Germline CDR1 is LGHNA and CDR2 is YNFKEQ. This CDR3 reads CASRQTGGTEAFF. The CDR3 region has the DNA TGTGCCAGCAGACAAACAGGGGGCACTGAAGCTTTCTTT.

Remarks on this clone: Other DNA sequences in the sample encode the same CDR3. The rearrangement joins TRBV4-3 to TRBJ1-1, with TRBD1 matching over 11 bases. After removal of 0 bases from V and 4 bases from J, the junction contained 1 base not matched to a gene. Germline V gene data show CDR1 as LGHNA and CDR2 as YSLEER. The CDR3 has 15 residues. The CDR3 here is CASSQDGTGGTEAFF. The CDR3, as DNA: TGCGCCAGCAGCCAAGATGGGACAGGGGGCACTGAAGCTTTCTTT.

The chain has TRBV19 and TRBJ1-2; no clear D gene. V lost 11 bases and J lost 2, with 6 bases in between. The CDR3 is made up of 10 amino acids. Looked up from germline, CDR1 is LNHDA and CDR2 is SQIVND (reference sequence). The CDR3 loop reads CACGNYGYTF. The CDR3 DNA is TGTGCCTGCGGCAACTATGGCTACACCTTC.

Here the CDR3 reads CAWRKRTGSYEQYF. DNA of the CDR3: TGTGCCTGGAGAAAGAGGACAGGGTCCTACGAGCAGTACTTC. The chain is built from TRBV30 and TRBJ2-7; 8 bases match TRBD1. V trimming: 3 bases; J trimming: 1 base; junction bases outside the gene matches: 5. The CDR3 is 14 residues long. The V gene's germline CDR1 is GTSNPN and CDR2 SVGIG (reference sequence).